The clone carrying this T cell receptor beta chain was observed once. Profiling relied on immunoSEQ multiplex PCR, and the TCRdb table lists in-frame clones only, not all of them. The top ten clones hold 7.5% to 8% of a sample with about 240,000 clones, roughly 79% of them seen once. This entry comes from a study of blood T cell repertoires in COVID-19. Study in general: The samples span acute and convalescent COVID-19 from the United States, Italy and Spain.

This clonotype was obtained from a woman of 80 years or more with COVID-19, enrolled during active disease. The sample taken for sequencing was peripheral blood.

CDR3 sequence: CASSPEEGQPQHF. The CDR3 coding sequence is TGTGCCAGCAGCCCGGAGGAGGGTCAGCCCCAGCATTTT. The V call is TRBV9, the J call TRBJ1-5; no firm D call. Germline V gene lookup returns CDR1 SGDLS and CDR2 YYNGEE. Trimming took off 4 bases at V and 6 bases at J, with 11 bases between the two ends. The CDR3 has 13 amino acids.